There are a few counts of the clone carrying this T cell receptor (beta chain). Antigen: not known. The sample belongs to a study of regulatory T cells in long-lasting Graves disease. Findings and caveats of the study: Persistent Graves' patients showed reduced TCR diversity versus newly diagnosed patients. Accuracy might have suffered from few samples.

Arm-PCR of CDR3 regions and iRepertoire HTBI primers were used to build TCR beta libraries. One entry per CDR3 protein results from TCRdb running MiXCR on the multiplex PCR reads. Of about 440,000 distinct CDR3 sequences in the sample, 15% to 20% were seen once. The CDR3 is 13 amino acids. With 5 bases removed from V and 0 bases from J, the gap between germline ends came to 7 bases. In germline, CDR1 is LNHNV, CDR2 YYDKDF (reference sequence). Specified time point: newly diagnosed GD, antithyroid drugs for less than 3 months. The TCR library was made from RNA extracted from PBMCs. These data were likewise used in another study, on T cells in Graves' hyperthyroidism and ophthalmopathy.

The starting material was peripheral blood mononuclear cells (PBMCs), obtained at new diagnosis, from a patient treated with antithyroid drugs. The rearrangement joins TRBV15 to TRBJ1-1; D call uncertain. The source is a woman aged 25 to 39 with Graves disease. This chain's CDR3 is CATSGRLNTEAFF. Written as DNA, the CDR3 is TGTGCCACCAGCGGAAGGTTGAACACTGAAGCTTTCTTT.